Shown below are 5 T cell receptor beta chains from a single sample sequenced in a study of blood T cell repertoires in COVID-19. Repertoires were generated with immunoSEQ multiplex PCR, while TCRdb's copy carries only in-frame clones and drops some. The sample has 200,000 to 250,000 clones; roughly 84% are singletons. The sequenced sample was peripheral blood. These TCRs come from a woman at least 80 years old with COVID-19, enrolled during active disease.

The V call is TRBV4-3, the J call TRBJ2-7; no clear D. The germline V gene encodes CDR1 LGHNA and CDR2 YSLEER. This CDR3 is built from 13 residues. V dropped 0 bases and J dropped 4 bases, with 7 bases sitting between them. CDR3 region: CASSQEREYEQYF. The DNA for the CDR3 is TGCGCCAGCAGCCAAGAAAGAGAGTACGAGCAGTACTTC.

V gene TRBV5-8 combines with J gene TRBJ1-2; 8 bases fit TRBD1. This CDR3 comprises 19 residues. With V trimmed by 5 bases and J by 3 bases, 21 bases remained unmatched. Germline lookup yields CDR1 SGHTS and CDR2 YDEGEE. The CDR3: CASRLPGGAGGASDYGYTF. As DNA, the CDR3 is TGTGCCAGCAGATTGCCCGGCGGGGCAGGGGGCGCTTCAGACTATGGCTACACCTTC. The full variable domain, rest sourced from reference TRBV5-8 and TRBJ1-2, is EAGVTQSPTHLIKTRGQQATLRCSPISGHTSVYWYQQALGLGLQFLLWYDEGEERNRGNFPPRFSGRQFPNYSSELNVNALELEDSALYLCASRLPGGAGGASDYGYTFGSGTRLTVV.

The V call is TRBV5-1, the J call TRBJ1-1; 7 nucleotides match TRBD1. The CDR3 covers 14 residues. The V and J ends lost 2 bases and 5 bases, in that order; junction bases with no gene match: 6. In germline, CDR1 is SGHRS, CDR2 YFSETQ. The CDR3 loop reads CASSFDRAGTEAFF. The CDR3 coding sequence is TGCGCCAGCAGCTTTGACAGGGCGGGAACTGAAGCTTTCTTT.

V gene TRBV18 combines with J gene TRBJ2-7, with D possibly being TRBD1 (6 bases). Trimming shortened V by 2 bases and J by 2 bases, and 13 bases separated the two germline ends. Germline CDR1 KGHSH, CDR2 LQKENI. CDR3 length: 15 amino acids. This chain's CDR3 is CASSPSGDGAYEQYV. Written as DNA, the CDR3 is TGTGCCAGCTCACCATCAGGGGACGGGGCCTACGAGCAGTACGTC.

The chain carries TRBV7-2 and TRBJ1-4, with 8 bases that match TRBD1. The ends lost 6 bases at V and 3 bases at J; junction bases unmatched: 6. CDR3 length equals 15 residues. Germline V gene sequence: CDR1 SGHTA, CDR2 FQGNSA. The CDR3 DNA sequence: TGTGCCAGCAGGCCGACAGGGGTCTCTAATGAAAAACTGTTTTTT. Amino acid sequence: CASRPTGVSNEKLFF.